Listed below are T cell receptor beta chains from one sample, sequenced in a study of graft-versus-host responses after intestinal transplantation. Data came from immunoSEQ multiplex PCR; TCRdb stores just in-frame clones and leaves some out. Of 55,000 to 70,000 clones in the sample, approximately 89% were seen once. Sequences were derived from PBMCs, sampled about 120 days after intestinal transplantation. The receptors were gathered from a human patient who received an intestinal transplant, so some T cells may come from the graft donor. Both conserved end residues are part of each CDR3. The D gene is left open where the match is weak. For some rows the clone size is stated as once, few or many, or as a class when expanded; others skip it.

V	J	size	D	CDR3	DNA
TRBV11-2	TRBJ2-7	once	TRBD2	CATGLAGAHEQYF	TGTGCCACGGGACTAGCGGGAGCCCACGAGCAGTACTTC
TRBV15	TRBJ2-7	NA	NA	CATSRDQGSPYEQYF	TGTGCCACCAGCAGAGATCAGGGGTCCCCCTACGAGCAGTACTTC
TRBV10-3	TRBJ1-6	NA	NA	CAISAEAGGSSPLHF	TGTGCCATCAGTGCGGAGGCAGGCGGTTCTTCACCCCTCCACTTT
TRBV7-8	TRBJ2-7	NA	TRBD1	CASSLEGARYEQYF	TGTGCCAGCAGCTTAGAGGGGGCGCGGTACGAGCAGTACTTC
TRBV27	TRBJ1-4	NA	NA	CASSFRRSFYATNEKLFF	TGTGCCAGCAGTTTCCGGCGCTCGTTCTATGCAACTAATGAAAAACTGTTTTTT
TRBV6-5	TRBJ2-1	once	NA	CASSYDRNGAYNEQFF	TGTGCCAGCAGTTACGACCGAAATGGGGCGTACAATGAGCAGTTCTTC
TRBV5-1	TRBJ2-1	few	NA	CASSLDSYNEQFF	TGCGCCAGCAGCTTGGACAGTTACAATGAGCAGTTCTTC
TRBV29-1	TRBJ2-1	NA	NA	CSIDQGVDEQFF	TGCAGCATCGACCAGGGTGTTGATGAGCAGTTCTTC
TRBV28	TRBJ1-2	NA	NA	CASSFGGRDYGYTF	TGTGCCAGCAGTTTCGGAGGTAGGGATTATGGCTACACCTTC
TRBV18	TRBJ2-1	NA	NA	CASSSSLTASSYNEQFF	TGTGCCAGCTCATCCTCTCTGACGGCCAGCTCCTACAATGAGCAGTTCTTC
TRBV23-1	TRBJ1-2	NA	TRBD1	CASRPTGRGRDYGYTF	TGCGCCAGCAGACCCACGGGGAGGGGGCGCGACTATGGCTACACCTTC
TRBV27	TRBJ2-2	NA	TRBD1	CASSRTGATGELFF	TGTGCCAGCAGTAGGACAGGGGCAACCGGGGAGCTGTTTTTT
TRBV19	TRBJ1-5	NA	NA	CASSTRTHTLGQPQHF	TGTGCCAGTAGTACTCGGACACACACCCTCGGTCAGCCCCAGCATTTT
TRBV2	TRBJ1-6	NA	NA	CASGEPALGSPLHF	TGTGCCAGCGGGGAACCGGCGCTTGGTTCACCCCTCCACTTT